This T cell receptor (beta chain) derives from a study of shared clonotypes between healthy human individuals. Points from the study as a whole: In having few donors, the study represented limited genetic and exposure-history diversity. Estimated clonotype richness was generally higher in naive than memory subsets.

The authors distributed each subset's genomic DNA evenly over several immunoSEQ plates. Some clones are missing from TCRdb's copy, which holds only in-frame ones; the method was immunoSEQ multiplex PCR. The sample shows over 800,000 clones, nearly 95% of them seen only once. Worth noting for this clone: Its matching antigen is unknown. Additional DNA sequences in this sample encode the identical CDR3.

Terminally differentiated effector memory CD45RA+ cells were excluded by CCR7 positive selection of CD45RO-negative cells. The CDR3 extends over 12 amino acids. Germline loops: CDR1 SEHNR, CDR2 FQNEAQ (reference sequence). V lost 3 bases and J 7 bases, leaving 6 bases between the germline ends. The TCR was taken from a man under 40 in good health. The sample comprised naive CD8+ T cells sorted from blood. The chain employs TRBV7-9 and TRBJ2-2; D gene unclear. Here the CDR3 DNA reads TGTGCCAGCAGCTTTAGAAGCGGGGAGCTGTTTTTT. Encoded protein: CASSFRSGELFF.